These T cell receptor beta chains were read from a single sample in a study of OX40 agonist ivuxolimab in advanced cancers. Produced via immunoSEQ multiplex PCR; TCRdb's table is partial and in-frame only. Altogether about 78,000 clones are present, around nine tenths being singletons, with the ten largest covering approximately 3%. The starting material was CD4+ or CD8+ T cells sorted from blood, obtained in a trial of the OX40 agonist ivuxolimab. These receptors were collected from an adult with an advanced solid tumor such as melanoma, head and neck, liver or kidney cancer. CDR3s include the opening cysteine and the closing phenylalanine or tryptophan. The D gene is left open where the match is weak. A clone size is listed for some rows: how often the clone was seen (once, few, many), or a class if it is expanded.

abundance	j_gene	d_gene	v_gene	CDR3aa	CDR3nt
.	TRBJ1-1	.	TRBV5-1	CASLTGSKGSEAFF	TGCGCCAGCCTTACGGGGTCCAAGGGCTCAGAGGCTTTCTTT
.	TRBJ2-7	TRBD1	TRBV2	CASRGQGGPYEQYF	TGTGCCAGCAGGGGACAGGGTGGGCCCTACGAGCAGTACTTC
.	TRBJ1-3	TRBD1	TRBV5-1	CASSPRGTANTIYF	TGCGCCAGCAGTCCGAGGGGGACAGCAAACACCATATATTTT
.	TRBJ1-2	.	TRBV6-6	CASSPGPIYGYTF	TGTGCCAGCAGTCCCGGACCGATCTATGGCTACACCTTC
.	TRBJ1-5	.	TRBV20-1	CSAKHSQLQHF	TGCAGTGCTAAGCATTCACAGCTCCAGCATTTT
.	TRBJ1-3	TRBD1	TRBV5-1	CASRVGTGGFSGNTIYF	TGCGCCAGCAGAGTCGGGACAGGGGGTTTCTCTGGAAACACCATATATTTT
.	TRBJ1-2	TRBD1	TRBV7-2	CASSSQGANYGYTF	TGTGCCAGCAGCTCACAGGGGGCGAACTATGGCTACACCTTC
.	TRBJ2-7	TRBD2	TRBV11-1	CASSQTVAGGSFREQYF	TGTGCCAGCAGCCAGACCGTAGCGGGAGGGTCCTTTCGGGAGCAGTACTTC
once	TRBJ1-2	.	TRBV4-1	CASSHPPQRRGYTF	TGCGCCAGCAGCCACCCCCCCCAGAGGAGAGGCTACACCTTC
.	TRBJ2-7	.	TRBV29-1	CSVASQTPSYEQYF	TGCAGCGTTGCTTCGCAGACCCCCTCCTACGAGCAGTACTTC
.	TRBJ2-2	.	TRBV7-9	CASSPGQAYGELFF	TGTGCCAGCAGCCCGGGGCAGGCCTACGGGGAGCTGTTTTTT
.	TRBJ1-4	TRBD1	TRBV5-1	CASAGQGATNEKLFF	TGCGCCAGCGCAGGACAGGGGGCAACTAATGAAAAACTGTTTTTT
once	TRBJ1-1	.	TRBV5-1	CASSIDSNTEAFF	TGCGCCAGCAGCATCGACAGTAACACTGAAGCTTTCTTT
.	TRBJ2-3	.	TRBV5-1	CASRRGGQSTDTQYF	TGCGCCAGCAGGAGGGGTGGGCAATCCACAGATACGCAGTATTTT
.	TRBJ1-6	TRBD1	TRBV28	CASSPLTGEGSPLHF	TGTGCCAGCAGCCCTTTGACAGGGGAAGGATCACCCCTCCACTTT
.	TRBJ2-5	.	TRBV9	CASSPPQTVQIQETQYF	TGTGCCAGCAGCCCTCCTCAGACAGTCCAGATTCAAGAGACCCAGTACTTC
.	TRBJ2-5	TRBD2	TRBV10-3	CAISGGTSVQETQYF	TGTGCCATCAGTGGGGGGACTAGCGTCCAAGAGACCCAGTACTTC
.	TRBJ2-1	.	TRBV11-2	CASSSSRGSYNEQFF	TGTGCCAGCAGCTCGTCGCGGGGCTCCTACAATGAGCAGTTCTTC
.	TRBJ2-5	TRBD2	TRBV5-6	CASSKGLAGGLETQYF	TGTGCCAGCAGCAAGGGACTAGCGGGGGGGCTGGAGACCCAGTACTTC
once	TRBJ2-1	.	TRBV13	CASQVRGLSYNEQFF	TGTGCCAGCCAGGTTCGGGGGCTCTCCTACAATGAGCAGTTCTTC
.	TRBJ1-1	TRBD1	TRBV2	CANRDRATTEAFF	TGTGCCAACCGGGACAGGGCGACCACTGAAGCTTTCTTT
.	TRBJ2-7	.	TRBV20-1	CSARGYGQYF	TGCAGTGCTAGGGGATACGGGCAGTACTTC
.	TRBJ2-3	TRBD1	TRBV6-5	CASSRNRGDTDTQYF	TGTGCCAGCAGCCGAAACAGGGGCGACACAGATACGCAGTATTTT
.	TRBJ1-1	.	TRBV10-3	CAISESIQNTEAFF	TGTGCCATCAGTGAGTCGATCCAAAACACTGAAGCTTTCTTT
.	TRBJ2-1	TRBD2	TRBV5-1	CASSLVAGGEQFF	TGCGCCAGCAGCTTAGTAGCGGGGGGCGAGCAGTTCTTC
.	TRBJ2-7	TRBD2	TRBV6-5	CASRTGTSGTYEQYF	TGTGCCAGCAGAACCGGGACTAGCGGAACCTACGAGCAGTACTTC
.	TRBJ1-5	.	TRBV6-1	CASTRGGPGNQPQHF	TGTGCCAGCACCCGTGGGGGTCCGGGCAATCAGCCCCAGCATTTT
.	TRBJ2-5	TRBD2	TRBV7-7	CASSLRLTSGGGETQYF	TGTGCTAGCAGCTTAAGGCTGACTAGCGGGGGGGGAGAGACCCAGTACTTC
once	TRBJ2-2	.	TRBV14	CASSRFRGTGELFF	TGTGCCAGCAGCCGGTTTAGGGGGACCGGGGAGCTGTTTTTT
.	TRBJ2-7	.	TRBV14	CASGTGLTWHEQYF	TGTGCCAGCGGTACGGGGTTAACTTGGCACGAGCAGTACTTC
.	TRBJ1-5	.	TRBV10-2	CASSRSPSGGNQPQHF	TGCGCCAGCAGTCGCTCACCATCCGGGGGCAATCAGCCCCAGCATTTT
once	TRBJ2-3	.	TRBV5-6	CASIPGGFSFQDTQYF	TGTGCCAGCATCCCCGGCGGCTTCAGTTTTCAAGATACGCAGTATTTT
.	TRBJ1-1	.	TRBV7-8	CASSLPNGRLLMNTEAFF	TGTGCCAGCAGCCTCCCCAACGGACGGTTACTGATGAACACTGAAGCTTTCTTT
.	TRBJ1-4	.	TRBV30	CAWMTQGISEKLFF	TGTGCCTGGATGACCCAGGGAATCAGCGAAAAACTGTTTTTT
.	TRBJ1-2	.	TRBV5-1	CASSLEAGAIGYTF	TGCGCCAGCAGCTTGGAGGCAGGGGCGATTGGCTACACCTTC
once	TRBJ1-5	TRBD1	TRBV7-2	CASSLRRGRNQPQHF	TGTGCCAGCAGCTTAAGGAGGGGGCGTAATCAGCCCCAGCATTTT
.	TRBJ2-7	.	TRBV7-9	CASSPDSGLDKQYF	TGTGCCAGCAGCCCGGACTCCGGGCTTGATAAGCAGTACTTC
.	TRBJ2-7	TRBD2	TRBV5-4	CASSRQDSGSYEQYF	TGTGCCAGCAGCCGGCAGGATAGCGGGTCCTACGAGCAGTACTTC
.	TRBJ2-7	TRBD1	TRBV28	CASSSVTGKTYEQYF	TGTGCCAGCAGTTCCGTGACAGGGAAAACCTACGAGCAGTACTTC
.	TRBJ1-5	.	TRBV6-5	CASRQASNQPQHF	TGTGCCAGCCGACAGGCTAGCAATCAGCCCCAGCATTTT
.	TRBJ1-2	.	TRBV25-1	CASSERAKGEGYTF	TGTGCCAGCAGTGAAAGAGCTAAAGGGGAAGGCTACACCTTC
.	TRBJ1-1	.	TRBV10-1	CASSGNTEAFF	TGCGCCAGCAGTGGTAACACTGAAGCTTTCTTT
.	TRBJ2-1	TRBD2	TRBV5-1	CASSSLAGDPNEQFF	TGCGCCAGCAGCTCCCTAGCGGGGGACCCCAATGAGCAGTTCTTC
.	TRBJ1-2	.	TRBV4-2	CASSQDGRGGADGYTF	TGTGCCAGCAGCCAAGATGGGAGGGGGGGCGCGGATGGCTACACCTTC
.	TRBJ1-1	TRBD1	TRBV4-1	CASSHPDRVERAFF	TGCGCCAGCAGCCACCCGGACAGGGTTGAACGAGCTTTCTTT
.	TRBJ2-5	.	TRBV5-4	CASSWYQETQYF	TGTGCCAGCAGCTGGTACCAAGAGACCCAGTACTTC
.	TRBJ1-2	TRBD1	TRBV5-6	CASSRQGFGGYTF	TGTGCCAGCAGCCGACAGGGCTTCGGAGGCTACACCTTC